These T cell receptor beta chains were read from a single sample in a study of T cells in Graves' hyperthyroidism and ophthalmopathy. MiXCR, run by TCRdb on the multiplex PCR reads, gives a single entry per CDR3 protein. The profile shows about 760,000 distinct CDR3 sequences, roughly a third of them singletons. The sample comprised blood. These receptors were obtained from a woman aged 40 to 50 with Graves' hyperthyroidism. CDR3s include the opening cysteine and the closing phenylalanine or tryptophan. A D gene is named only where the DNA matches it firmly. A row's size may be missing; if present it is once, few, many or a size class.

d_gene,v_gene,abundance,j_gene,CDR3aa,CDR3nt
-,TRBV29-1,many,TRBJ1-4,CSVRRSFNEKLFF,TGCAGCGTGCGGCGGAGTTTTAATGAAAAACTGTTTTTT
TRBD1,TRBV20-1,many,TRBJ1-6,CSARAGQGYSPLHF,TGCAGTGCTAGAGCAGGACAGGGGTATTCACCCCTCCACTTT
TRBD2,TRBV7-7,many,TRBJ2-5,CASSSGLAGGTQYF,TGTGCTAGCAGCTCCGGACTAGCGGGGGGGACCCAGTACTTC
-,TRBV15,many,TRBJ1-2,CATSRPPRPNYGYTF,TGTGCCACCAGCAGACCTCCCCGGCCTAACTATGGCTACACCTTC
-,TRBV20-1,many,TRBJ1-5,CSARDGNQPQHF,TGCAGTGCTAGAGATGGCAATCAGCCCCAGCATTTT
-,TRBV5-1,few,TRBJ2-2,CASSLRDWASDSGELFF,TGCGCCAGCAGCCTACGGGACTGGGCTAGCGATAGCGGGGAGCTGTTTTTT
-,TRBV5-5,-,TRBJ2-7,CASSFTSGLASYEQYF,TGTGCCAGCAGCTTCACAAGTGGCCTAGCCTCCTACGAGCAGTACTTC
-,TRBV9,many,TRBJ1-2,CASRSQSGRYYGYTF,TGTGCCAGCAGATCACAGTCGGGCAGGTATTATGGCTACACCTTC
TRBD1,TRBV19,-,TRBJ1-2,CASRPQGVGNYGYTF,TGTGCCAGTAGGCCCCAGGGGGTAGGAAACTATGGCTACACCTTC
TRBD1,TRBV6-6,-,TRBJ2-7,CASATGRLYEQYF,TGTGCCAGCGCGACAGGGCGACTCTACGAGCAGTACTTC
TRBD1,TRBV29-1,many,TRBJ1-1,CSGLGQENTEAFF,TGCAGCGGCCTGGGACAGGAGAACACTGAAGCTTTCTTT
TRBD1,TRBV5-4,many,TRBJ1-1,CASSRRDRQNTEAFF,TGTGCCAGCAGCCGAAGGGACAGGCAGAACACTGAAGCTTTCTTT
TRBD2,TRBV7-6,many,TRBJ2-7,CASSLFLAGGPEQYF,TGTGCCAGCAGCTTATTCCTAGCGGGAGGGCCCGAGCAGTACTTC
-,TRBV7-2,many,TRBJ1-3,CASSLGTVDSGNTIYF,TGTGCCAGCAGCTTAGGGACGGTTGACTCTGGAAACACCATATATTTT
-,TRBV4-3,few,TRBJ2-5,CASSQEIGGHKETQYF,TGCGCCAGCAGCCAAGAAATCGGGGGTCATAAAGAGACCCAGTACTTC
-,TRBV28,-,TRBJ2-7,CASKAGFYEQYF,TGTGCCAGCAAGGCCGGCTTCTACGAGCAGTACTTC
TRBD1,TRBV2,-,TRBJ1-6,CASSAETGVLNSPLHF,TGTGCCAGCAGTGCGGAAACAGGGGTCCTGAATTCACCCCTCCACTTT
-,TRBV29-1,-,TRBJ1-1,CSSFGSRMNTEAFF,TGCAGCTCTTTCGGCAGTCGAATGAACACTGAAGCTTTCTTT
-,TRBV7-3,-,TRBJ2-2,CASSSQGRAGELFF,TGTGCCAGCAGCTCCCAGGGCCGGGCCGGGGAGCTGTTTTTT
-,TRBV19,-,TRBJ1-6,CASSTKPTASSYNSPLHF,TGTGCCAGTAGTACAAAACCGACAGCTAGCTCCTATAATTCACCCCTCCACTTT
-,TRBV2,few,TRBJ1-2,CAPMGVDGYTF,TGTGCCCCCATGGGGGTGGATGGCTACACCTTC
-,TRBV5-1,-,TRBJ1-5,CTSSLAGRDQPQHF,TGCACCAGCAGCTTGGCCGGTCGGGATCAGCCCCAGCATTTT
TRBD2,TRBV10-1,many,TRBJ2-2,CASSPGTSGRGDGELFF,TGCGCCAGCAGCCCCGGGACTAGCGGGAGAGGTGACGGGGAGCTGTTTTTT
-,TRBV12-3/TRBV12-4,-,TRBJ1-5,CASSQGGGGEPQHF,TGTGCCAGCAGCCAAGGGGGAGGGGGGGAGCCCCAGCATTTT
TRBD1,TRBV10-3,-,TRBJ1-1,CAISAAGQGVEAFF,TGTGCCATCAGTGCGGCGGGACAGGGGGTTGAAGCTTTCTTT
-,TRBV6-5,many,TRBJ1-2,CASSTHGLVYGYTF,TGTGCCAGCAGCACCCACGGTTTAGTCTATGGCTACACCTTC
-,TRBV6-5,few,TRBJ1-1,CASSYWGWDKAFF,TGTGCCAGCAGTTATTGGGGATGGGATAAAGCTTTCTTT
-,TRBV14,few,TRBJ2-2,CASSLWGWNTGELFF,TGTGCCAGCAGCTTATGGGGTTGGAACACCGGGGAGCTGTTTTTT
TRBD2,TRBV7-2,-,TRBJ2-4,CASSLGLAGLKNIQYF,TGTGCCAGCAGCTTAGGACTAGCGGGACTCAAAAACATTCAGTACTTC
-,TRBV6-5,many,TRBJ1-5,CASSTLIGDGRNQPQHF,TGTGCCAGCTCAACCCTCATAGGGGACGGGCGCAATCAGCCCCAGCATTTT
-,TRBV12-3/TRBV12-4,few,TRBJ1-2,CASSFNGVYGYTF,TGTGCCAGCAGTTTTAACGGTGTCTATGGCTACACCTTC
-,TRBV6-6,few,TRBJ1-1,CASSASGRDTEAFF,TGTGCCAGCAGTGCGTCAGGGAGAGACACTGAAGCTTTCTTT
-,TRBV25-1,many,TRBJ2-5,CASRNQGWETQYF,TGTGCCAGCAGGAATCAGGGGTGGGAGACCCAGTACTTC
-,TRBV7-2,-,TRBJ2-5,CASSLRAGWVTDTQYF,TGTGCCAGCAGCTTACGAGCAGGGTGGGTTACAGATACGCAGTACTTC
TRBD2,TRBV7-2,once,TRBJ2-1,CASILAGGNFNEQFF,TGTGCCAGCATATTAGCGGGAGGTAACTTCAATGAGCAGTTCTTC
-,TRBV20-1,few,TRBJ2-7,CSAGPDYEQYF,TGCAGTGCTGGCCCAGACTACGAGCAGTACTTC
-,TRBV10-3,few,TRBJ2-7,CASKRGGSSYEQYF,TGTGCCAGCAAACGGGGAGGAAGCTCCTACGAGCAGTACTTC
-,TRBV7-2,-,TRBJ1-5,CASSLFDGLPQPQHF,TGTGCCAGCAGCTTATTCGACGGCTTGCCCCAGCCCCAGCATTTT
TRBD1,TRBV7-9,many,TRBJ1-2,CASSFGQGESGYTF,TGTGCCAGCAGCTTCGGACAGGGGGAGAGTGGCTACACCTTC
-,TRBV20-1,few,TRBJ1-1,CSARDGGLGERIEAFF,TGCAGTGCTAGAGATGGGGGTCTGGGAGAGCGAATTGAAGCTTTCTTT
-,TRBV9,many,TRBJ2-5,CASSVDVGPSQETQYF,TGTGCCAGCAGCGTAGATGTAGGGCCGAGCCAAGAGACCCAGTACTTC
-,TRBV5-6,-,TRBJ1-1,CASSFRSGNTEAFF,TGTGCCAGCAGCTTCAGGTCAGGGAACACTGAAGCTTTCTTT
TRBD2,TRBV15,many,TRBJ2-7,CATSRDPPGGEDEQYF,TGTGCCACCAGCAGAGATCCTCCGGGGGGAGAGGACGAGCAGTACTTC
-,TRBV29-1,-,TRBJ1-1,CSSPPAQGITEAFF,TGCAGCTCACCACCGGCCCAGGGCATCACTGAAGCTTTCTTT
-,TRBV4-1,-,TRBJ1-2,CASSPAGLNYGYTF,TGCGCCAGCAGCCCGGCCGGCCTTAACTATGGCTACACCTTC
-,TRBV7-9,-,TRBJ1-5,CASRQRLDGQFNQPQHF,TGCGCCAGCAGGCAACGGCTCGACGGACAGTTCAATCAGCCCCAGCATTTT
TRBD1,TRBV10-3,many,TRBJ1-5,CAIKGQGAGQPQHF,TGTGCCATCAAGGGGCAGGGGGCGGGTCAGCCCCAGCATTTT
TRBD1,TRBV11-2,many,TRBJ1-5,CASSLAGTGQQPQHF,TGTGCCAGCAGCTTAGCAGGGACAGGTCAGCAGCCCCAGCATTTT
TRBD1,TRBV19,-,TRBJ2-2,CASSKGSTGQGRGGELFF,TGTGCCAGTAGTAAGGGCTCGACCGGACAGGGGAGGGGCGGGGAGCTGTTTTTT
TRBD1,TRBV29-1,-,TRBJ1-2,CSAERQGGGYTF,TGCAGCGCCGAGCGACAGGGCGGTGGCTACACCTTC
-,TRBV20-1,many,TRBJ1-5,CSARFSGRNQPQHF,TGCAGTGCTAGGTTTTCGGGGAGGAATCAGCCCCAGCATTTT
-,TRBV19,few,TRBJ2-7,CASKSTGGLVDYEQYF,TGTGCCAGTAAATCCACCGGCGGTCTCGTTGACTACGAGCAGTACTTC
TRBD1,TRBV6-2/TRBV6-3,-,TRBJ1-1,CASSYGTGGANTEAFF,TGTGCCAGCAGTTACGGGACAGGGGGCGCGAACACTGAAGCTTTCTTT